The entry below describes one TCR beta chain. The germline V and J ends were trimmed by 3 bases and 3 bases, with 12 bases remaining between them. Germline-derived CDR1 and CDR2 are SGDLS and YYNGEE. The CDR3 sequence is 15 residues long. This sample stems from a study of OX40 agonist ivuxolimab in advanced cancers. Some clones are missing from TCRdb's copy, which holds only in-frame ones; the method was immunoSEQ multiplex PCR. The data show 15,000 to 20,000 clones, roughly 69% seen once. The receptor was derived from an adult with an advanced solid tumor such as melanoma, head and neck, liver or kidney cancer. This chain joins TRBV9 and TRBJ2-2; D is tentatively TRBD1 or TRBD2 (5 bases each). The sequenced sample was CD4+ or CD8+ T cells sorted from blood, obtained in a trial of the OX40 agonist ivuxolimab. CDR3 residues: CASSARDLDTGELFF. DNA for the CDR3: TGTGCCAGCAGCGCCCGGGACCTAGACACCGGGGAGCTGTTTTTT.